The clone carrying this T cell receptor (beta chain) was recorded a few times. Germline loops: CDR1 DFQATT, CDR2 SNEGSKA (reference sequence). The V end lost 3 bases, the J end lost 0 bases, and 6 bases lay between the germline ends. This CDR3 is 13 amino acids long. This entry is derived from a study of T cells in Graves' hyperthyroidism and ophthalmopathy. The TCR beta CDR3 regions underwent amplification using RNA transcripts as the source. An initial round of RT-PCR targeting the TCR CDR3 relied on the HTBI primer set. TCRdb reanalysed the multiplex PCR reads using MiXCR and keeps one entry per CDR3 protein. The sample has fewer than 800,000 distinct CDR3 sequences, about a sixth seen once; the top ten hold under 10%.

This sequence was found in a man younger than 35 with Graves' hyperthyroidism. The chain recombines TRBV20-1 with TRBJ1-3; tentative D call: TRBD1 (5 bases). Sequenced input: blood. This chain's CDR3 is CSASRDSGNTIYF. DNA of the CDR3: TGCAGTGCTAGCAGGGACTCTGGAAACACCATATATTTT.